Sequencing of this TCR beta chain was carried out in a study of blood T cell repertoires in COVID-19. Study overall: The United States, Italy and Spain supplied acute and convalescent COVID-19 samples. Sources were T cells, B-cell-depleted T cells, or PBMCs; the material itself was cDNA or gDNA.

V was cut by 3 bases and J by 1 base, with 7 bases left in between. Germline loops: CDR1 SGHNT, CDR2 YYREEE (reference sequence). The length of the CDR3 is 14 residues. In the study's own analysis: Amplified reference gene primers provided the basis for estimating nucleated cell counts. Sequenced by immunoSEQ multiplex PCR; TCRdb stores in-frame clones only, minus some. V and J calls and clone size are those listed in that table; D and trimming were worked out from the DNA. The data contain approximately 240,000 clones, around four fifths of them singletons. The sequenced sample consisted of peripheral blood. This sequence originates from a woman aged 40-49 years with active or convalescent COVID-19. The V and J genes are TRBV5-4 and TRBJ1-4; D not certain. The CDR3 is CASSSSVTNEKLFF. DNA for the CDR3: TGTGCCAGCAGCTCGTCGGTAACTAATGAAAAACTGTTTTTT.